This T cell receptor (beta chain) was recorded in a study of cytomegalovirus exposure and HLA in healthy donors. V was pared by 6 bases and J by 2 bases, with 5 bases between. This CDR3 is built from 13 residues. Looked up from germline, CDR1 is LGHNA and CDR2 is YSLEER. Study observations and caveats: A list of roughly 180 TCR beta chains associated with cytomegalovirus was given. Usually a TCR sequence was rare, but some public TCRs were found in many donors.

Remarks on this clone: The antigen is not known.

Here immunoSEQ multiplex PCR was the method, and the copy in TCRdb shows in-frame clones only, minus some. The sample has approximately 170,000 clones; less than 95% are singletons. The specimen was PBMCs. This clonotype was sampled from a woman between 18 and 30 years old in good health and CMV-seropositive. This chain links TRBV4-3 with TRBJ2-6; D remains ambiguous. Here the CDR3 DNA reads TGCGCCAGCAGTCCAACTGGGGCCAACGTCCTGACTTTC. The encoded protein is CASSPTGANVLTF.